Listed below are T cell receptor beta chains from one sample, sequenced in a study of blood T cell repertoires in COVID-19. TCRdb's table, derived via immunoSEQ multiplex PCR, lists solely in-frame clones and lacks some. The sample lists about 31,000 clones; roughly 90% were seen once. The material sequenced was peripheral blood. These TCRs come from a man aged 60 to 69 with acute or convalescent COVID-19. Each CDR3 is given with its conserved first and last residue. Fields, in order: CDR3 DNA, CDR3 protein, clone size, V gene, D gene, J gene. D genes are given only for firm matches. A row's size may be missing; if present it is once, few, many or a size class.

DNA: TGTGCCGCAGCGGGAGCAACCTACAATGAGCAGTTCTTC
CDR3: CAAAGATYNEQFF
size: -
V: TRBV7-9
D: TRBD2
J: TRBJ2-1

DNA: TGTGCCAGCAGCCAAGATGGCAGATACAATCAGCCCCAGCATTTT
CDR3: CASSQDGRYNQPQHF
size: once
V: TRBV4-2
D: -
J: TRBJ1-5

DNA: TGTGCCAGCAGCTCTGGGGGGGTCCCTATAGGAAACACCATATATTTT
CDR3: CASSSGGVPIGNTIYF
size: -
V: TRBV7-8
D: -
J: TRBJ1-3

DNA: TGTGCCAGCAGTAAGGGACTAGCCGGGCGGGGTGAGCAGTTCTTC
CDR3: CASSKGLAGRGEQFF
size: -
V: TRBV6-5
D: TRBD2
J: TRBJ2-1

DNA: TGCGCCAGCAGCTTGGCCGGTAACACCGGGGAGCTGTTTTTT
CDR3: CASSLAGNTGELFF
size: -
V: TRBV5-1
D: -
J: TRBJ2-2

DNA: TGCAGCGTTGGTGGCGGCTATGGCTACACCTTC
CDR3: CSVGGGYGYTF
size: -
V: TRBV29-1
D: -
J: TRBJ1-2

DNA: TGTGCCACCAGTGATTTCGGAGGACAGCCAGGCACAGATACGCAGTATTTT
CDR3: CATSDFGGQPGTDTQYF
size: -
V: TRBV24-1
D: -
J: TRBJ2-3

DNA: TGTGCCAGTAGTATCAGTAATAGCAATCAGCCCCAGCATTTT
CDR3: CASSISNSNQPQHF
size: -
V: TRBV19
D: -
J: TRBJ1-5

DNA: TGTGCCAGTAGCAGGGGGCGGGACCCAAACAATGAGCAGTTCTTC
CDR3: CASSRGRDPNNEQFF
size: -
V: TRBV19
D: TRBD1
J: TRBJ2-1

DNA: TGTGCCAGCAGCCAAGAGCGGGGCTTTAGCGGCTACTCCTACGAGCAGTACTTC
CDR3: CASSQERGFSGYSYEQYF
size: -
V: TRBV4-2
D: -
J: TRBJ2-7

DNA: TGTGCCACCAGCAGAGATTACAGGAGCTCCTATAATTCACCCCTCCACTTT
CDR3: CATSRDYRSSYNSPLHF
size: once
V: TRBV15
D: -
J: TRBJ1-6

DNA: TGTGCCAGCAGCCGGTACGGCGAGCAGTACTTC
CDR3: CASSRYGEQYF
size: -
V: TRBV6-2/TRBV6-3
D: -
J: TRBJ2-7

DNA: TGTGCCAGTAGTACGGTGCAGGGGGGCAATCAGCCCCAGCATTTT
CDR3: CASSTVQGGNQPQHF
size: -
V: TRBV19
D: TRBD1
J: TRBJ1-5

DNA: TGTGCCAGCAGCGCGTGGGGCAGCAATCAGCCCCAGCATTTT
CDR3: CASSAWGSNQPQHF
size: -
V: TRBV9
D: -
J: TRBJ1-5

DNA: TGTGCCAGCAGTTCCGTAGACAGCATGAACACTGAAGCTTTCTTT
CDR3: CASSSVDSMNTEAFF
size: -
V: TRBV6-5
D: -
J: TRBJ1-1

DNA: TGTGCCAGCAGCTTAGGGTCGGGCACTGAAGCTTTCTTT
CDR3: CASSLGSGTEAFF
size: once
V: TRBV7-6
D: -
J: TRBJ1-1

DNA: TGTGCCAGCAGCCAAGTCAATAACTATGGCTACACCTTC
CDR3: CASSQVNNYGYTF
size: -
V: TRBV3-1/TRBV3-2
D: -
J: TRBJ1-2

DNA: TGTGCCAGCAGCATCGGGACAATAAATCAGCCCCAGCATTTT
CDR3: CASSIGTINQPQHF
size: -
V: TRBV7-2
D: -
J: TRBJ1-5

DNA: TGTGCCAGCAGCTTAGAAGGAGGGATAGCGGGAGGCTTGTACAATGAGCAGTTCTTC
CDR3: CASSLEGGIAGGLYNEQFF
size: -
V: TRBV11-3
D: TRBD2
J: TRBJ2-1

DNA: TGTGCCACCAGCAGAGAGGTAGGACTACGGCGCGTCCTTTCAGCCCAGCATTTT
CDR3: CATSREVGLRRVLSAQHF
size: -
V: TRBV15
D: -
J: TRBJ1-5

DNA: TGCGCCAGCAGCTTGGGGGCAGTTAAAAACATTCAGTACTTC
CDR3: CASSLGAVKNIQYF
size: -
V: TRBV5-1
D: -
J: TRBJ2-4